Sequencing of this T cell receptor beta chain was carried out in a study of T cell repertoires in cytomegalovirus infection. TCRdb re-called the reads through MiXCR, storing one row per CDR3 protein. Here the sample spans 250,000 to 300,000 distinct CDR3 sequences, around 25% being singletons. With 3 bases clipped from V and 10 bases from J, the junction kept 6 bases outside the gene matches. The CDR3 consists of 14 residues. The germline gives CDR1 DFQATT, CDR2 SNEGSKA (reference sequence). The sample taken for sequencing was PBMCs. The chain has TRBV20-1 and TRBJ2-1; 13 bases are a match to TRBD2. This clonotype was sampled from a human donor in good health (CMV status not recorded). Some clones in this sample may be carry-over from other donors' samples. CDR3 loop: CSASQLAGGGEQFF. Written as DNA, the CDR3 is TGCAGTGCTAGTCAACTAGCGGGAGGGGGGGAGCAGTTCTTC.